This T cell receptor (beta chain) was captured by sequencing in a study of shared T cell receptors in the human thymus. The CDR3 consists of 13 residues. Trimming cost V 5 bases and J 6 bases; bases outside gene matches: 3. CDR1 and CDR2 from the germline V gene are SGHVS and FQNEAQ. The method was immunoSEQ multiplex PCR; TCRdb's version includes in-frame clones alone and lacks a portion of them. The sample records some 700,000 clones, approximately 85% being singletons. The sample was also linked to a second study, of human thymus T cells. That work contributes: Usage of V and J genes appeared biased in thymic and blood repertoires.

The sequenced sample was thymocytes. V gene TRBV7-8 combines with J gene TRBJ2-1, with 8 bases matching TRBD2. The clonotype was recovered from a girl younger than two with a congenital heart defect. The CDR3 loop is CASSRGGRNEQFF. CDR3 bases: TGTGCCAGCAGCCGGGGGGGCCGCAATGAGCAGTTCTTC.